The 24 T cell receptor beta chains below were found in one sample sequenced in a study of read filtering for tumor transcriptome and immune sequencing. The library was built from about 370 ng RNA with molecular barcoded adaptors for alpha/delta and beta/gamma chains. Each CDR3 protein gets one entry after TCRdb re-called the reads with MiXCR. The repertoire holds about 130,000 distinct CDR3 sequences, with under 15% as singletons. The sequencing sample was made of a population of CD138-negative cells sorted from bone marrow. The source of these receptors is a donor over 35 with multiple myeloma.

This clonotype has ten or more counts. The chain combines TRBV5-4 with TRBJ1-2; 7 bases map to TRBD1. Trimming removed 3 bases from V and 2 bases from J; junction bases left unmatched: 1. Germline-derived CDR1 and CDR2 are SGHNT and YYREEE (reference sequence). The CDR3 has 13 residues. As DNA, the CDR3 is TGTGCCAGCAGCTCGGGACAGAACTATGGCTACACCTTC. Translated: CASSSGQNYGYTF.

The CDR3 DNA follows: TGTGCCAGCAGCGCACGAATACAGGGAGAGACTGAAGCTTTCTTT. The encoded protein is CASSARIQGETEAFF. J is TRBJ1-1 and V is TRBV7-9, with TRBD1 as a possible D gene (6 bases). V dropped 5 bases and J dropped 5 bases, with 18 bases sitting between them. In germline, CDR1 is SEHNR, CDR2 FQNEAQ (reference sequence). There are 15 residues in the CDR3.

This clonotype was seen just once. The J gene is TRBJ2-2, the V gene TRBV19; D is unclear. The CDR3 runs to 13 residues. CDR1 and CDR2 (germline): LNHDA, SQIVND (reference sequence). V lost 10 bases to trimming and J lost 4 bases, with 13 bases between them. For the CDR3, the DNA is TGTGCCACCAAGCTAGTCGGCACCGGGGAGCTGTTTTTT. Translation: CATKLVGTGELFF. Based on the CDR3 plus reference TRBV19 and TRBJ2-2, the full variable domain is DGGITQSPKYLFRKEGQNVTLSCEQNLNHDAMYWYRQDPGQGLRLIYYSQIVNDFQKGDIAEGYSVSREKKESFPLTVTSAQKNPTAFYLCATKLVGTGELFFGEGSRLTVL.

This clonotype was recorded many times. This chain connects TRBV25-1 to TRBJ1-1; D is possibly TRBD1 (6 bases). In germline, CDR1 is MGHDK, CDR2 SYGVNS. Trimming took 6 bases from V and 2 from J, leaving 16 bases between them. This CDR3 contains 15 residues. CDR3 protein: CASSVDRTYNTEAFF. The CDR3 bases are TGTGCCAGCAGCGTCGACAGGACGTATAACACTGAAGCTTTCTTT.

This clonotype was detected ten times or more. The chain uses TRBV24-1 and TRBJ2-3, with 15 bases fitting TRBD2. The CDR3 contains 18 residues. V shed 3 bases and J 5 bases; nucleotides not matched to a gene: 8. Germline CDR1 reads KGHDR; CDR2 reads SFDVKD. In nucleotides, the CDR3 is TGTGCCACCAGTGATCCGGGACTAGCGGGAGGTCCCCTAGATACGCAGTATTTT. It yields the protein CATSDPGLAGGPLDTQYF.

This clonotype was detected only a few times. The chain carries TRBV5-1 and TRBJ1-1; possible D gene TRBD1, 6 bases. Deletions cut 3 bases from V and 5 bases from J, with 11 bases between. Germline V gene data show CDR1 as SGHRS and CDR2 as YFSETQ. The CDR3 runs 13 residues. Here the CDR3 DNA reads TGCGCCAGCAGCTCTTTGGGGACAACTGAAGCTTTCTTT. It encodes CASSSLGTTEAFF.

The table lists this clonotype with many counts. The chain couples TRBV10-3 to TRBJ2-3, with TRBD2 matching over 14 bases. Losses at the gene ends were 7 bases for V and 2 bases for J; bases not matched to a gene: 5. This CDR3 is 16 amino acids long. CDR1 ENHRY and CDR2 SYGVKD come from the germline V gene. The CDR3 loop is CAIKGLAGANTDTQYF. The CDR3 DNA is TGTGCCATCAAGGGACTAGCGGGAGCAAACACAGATACGCAGTATTTT.

The sample holds one count of this clonotype. One junction end disagrees with the germline gene, perhaps due to a read error. The chain has TRBV5-5 and TRBJ2-7, with TRBD2 identical over 7 bases. The CDR3 is 13 residues long. Germline CDR1 SGHKS, CDR2 YYEKEE (reference sequence). CDR3 loop: CASSVRESYGQYF. The CDR3 DNA reads TGCGCCAGCAGCGTGCGGGAGTCCTACGGGCAGTACTTC.

Many counts were recorded for this clonotype. This sequence joins TRBV12-3 or TRBV12-4 and TRBJ1-5; no clear D gene. CDR3 size: 15 residues. With 2 bases removed from V and 2 bases from J, the gap between germline ends came to 10 bases. The DNA for the CDR3 is TGTGCCAGCAGTTTAAGTGGGGAACGCAATCAGCCCCAGCATTTT. As protein: CASSLSGERNQPQHF.

With respect to this clonotype: This could be a read error, since a much larger clone is one nucleotide away. The chain is built from TRBV29-1 and TRBJ1-2, with D perhaps matching TRBD1 (6 bases). Germline assignment: CDR1 SQVTM and CDR2 ANQGSEA. CDR3 length equals 13 residues. CDR3 amino acids: CRATTGTFDGYTF. For the CDR3, the DNA is TGCAGAGCCACTACCGGGACATTCGATGGCTACACCTTC.

This clonotype has at least ten counts. V usage is TRBV7-3 and J usage is TRBJ2-7; 7 bases align to TRBD1. The CDR3 is 13 amino acids. The germline V gene encodes CDR1 SGHTA and CDR2 FQGTGA. V was pared by 0 bases and J by 6 bases, with 2 bases of the junction left unmatched. CDR3 in DNA: TGTGCCAGCAGCTTAACAGGGGGCCGCGAGCAGTACTTC. Amino acid sequence: CASSLTGGREQYF. Full variable domain (missing parts from reference TRBV7-3 and TRBJ2-7): GAGVSQTPSNKVTEKGKYVELRCDPISGHTALYWYRQSLGQGPEFLIYFQGTGAADDSGLPNDRFFAVRPEGSVSTLKIQRTERGDSAVYLCASSLTGGREQYFGPGTRLTVT.

This clonotype came up many times. DNA for the CDR3: TGCAGCGTTGCCCCGGCCTTAGGGATGGGGGAGCTGTTTTTT. Translating gives CSVAPALGMGELFF. J is TRBJ2-2 and V is TRBV29-1; D not certain. Germline loops: CDR1 SQVTM, CDR2 ANQGSEA. V lost 4 bases and J 8 bases, leaving 17 bases between the germline ends. CDR3 length: 14 amino acids.

This clonotype was seen at least ten times. This chain links TRBV20-1 with TRBJ1-5; TRBD1 might be the D (5 bases). The germline CDR1 and CDR2 sequences are DFQATT and SNEGSKA (reference sequence). CDR3 length equals 15 residues. The V and J ends lost 6 bases and 0 bases respectively, with 15 bases between them. The CDR3 nucleotides read TGCAGTGCGCGAGAGGGGACTTATAGCAATCAGCCCCAGCATTTT. It translates to CSAREGTYSNQPQHF.

This chain joins TRBV27 and TRBJ2-3; TRBD2 matches at 7 bases. This CDR3 has 17 residues. The germline CDR1 and CDR2 sequences are MNHEY and SMNVEV (reference sequence). Losses at the gene ends were 0 bases for V and 0 bases for J; bases not matched to a gene: 6. The chain's CDR3 is CASSLSRLALSTDTQYF. The CDR3 coding sequence is TGTGCCAGCAGTTTATCTCGACTAGCCCTAAGCACAGATACGCAGTATTTT.

This clonotype appeared many times. The V call is TRBV28, the J call TRBJ2-1; D is unclear. The germline V gene encodes CDR1 MDHEN and CDR2 SYDVKM. The CDR3 is made up of 12 amino acids. V was pared by 0 bases and J by 4 bases, with 1 base between. Here the CDR3 DNA reads TGTGCCAGCAGTTTATGGTACAATGAGCAGTTCTTC. This gives the protein CASSLWYNEQFF.

Many counts were recorded for this clonotype. The DNA for the CDR3 is TGCAGCGTTGAAGAGGGGACAGGAGATAACTATGGCTACACCTTC. Its translation: CSVEEGTGDNYGYTF. The V gene is TRBV29-1, the J gene TRBJ1-2, with 8 bases fitting TRBD1. Losses at the gene ends were 0 bases for V and 1 base for J; bases not matched to a gene: 4. The length of the CDR3 is 15 residues. In germline, CDR1 is SQVTM, CDR2 ANQGSEA.

Only one count was recorded for this clonotype. The chain recombines TRBV6-1 with TRBJ1-4; maybe TRBD1 (6 bases). V gave up 10 bases and J gave up 8 bases, with 20 bases separating them. Germline V gives CDR1 MNHNS, CDR2 SASEGT. CDR3 size: 14 residues. CDR3 loop: CATDPAGAEEKLFF. CDR3 DNA sequence: TGTGCCACCGACCCCGCGGGGGCAGAAGAAAAACTGTTTTTT.

There are many counts of this clonotype. The chain recombines TRBV20-1 with TRBJ2-2; D gene ambiguous. The V end lost 6 bases, the J end lost 0 bases, and 11 bases lay between the germline ends. Germline CDR1 and CDR2: DFQATT and SNEGSKA (reference sequence). There are 14 residues in the CDR3. The CDR3 bases are TGCAGTGCCCCAAAAGGGTCGAACACCGGGGAGCTGTTTTTT. This translates into CSAPKGSNTGELFF.

Many counts were recorded for this clonotype. The chain uses TRBV20-1 and TRBJ2-5; 9 nucleotides agree with TRBD2. Germline V gene lookup returns CDR1 DFQATT and CDR2 SNEGSKA (reference sequence). The CDR3 has 13 amino acids. J lost 7 bases, V lost 6 bases, and 9 bases had no gene match. The CDR3 nucleotides are TGCAGTGCCTCGGGACTAGCCATCGGGACCCAGTACTTC. Translation gives CSASGLAIGTQYF.

This clonotype showed up many times. The chain carries TRBV6-2 or TRBV6-3 and TRBJ2-2; D unclear. The CDR3 contains 18 residues. Between the trimmed V and J ends, which lost 5 bases and 4 bases, there was a span of 23 bases. The V gene's germline CDR1 is MNHEY and CDR2 SVGEGT. For the CDR3, the DNA is TGTGCCAGCAGTCGCCCCAAGGGATTCCGGTCCCTCACCGGGGAGCTGTTTTTT. Residues: CASSRPKGFRSLTGELFF.

The table lists this clonotype with many counts. The rearrangement uses TRBV24-1 and TRBJ1-5; D gene ambiguous. Germline CDR1 is KGHDR and CDR2 is SFDVKD. The germline V and J ends were trimmed by 5 bases and 3 bases, with 16 bases remaining between them. The CDR3 sequence is 16 residues long. Here the CDR3 reads CATSAGSSIANQPQHF. CDR3 nucleotides: TGTGCCACCAGTGCCGGCTCCTCTATAGCCAATCAGCCCCAGCATTTT.

The table lists this clonotype with many counts. V gene TRBV19 combines with J gene TRBJ2-1; 7 bases map to TRBD2. The CDR3 is made up of 14 amino acids. Germline loops: CDR1 LNHDA, CDR2 SQIVND (reference sequence). The V segment lost 6 bases and the J segment 3 bases; nucleotides outside the gene matches: 5. The CDR3 here is CASRGTTYYNEQFF. The CDR3 nucleotides read TGTGCCAGTAGAGGGACTACCTACTACAATGAGCAGTTCTTC.

This clonotype was observed at least ten times. This chain joins TRBV12-3 or TRBV12-4 and TRBJ1-6; the D gene is possibly TRBD1 (5 bases). The CDR3 consists of 14 residues. Trimming pared 2 bases from V and 10 bases from J, leaving 12 bases between. As DNA, the CDR3 is TGTGCCAGCAGTTTAAAGGGGTCACGGTCACCCCTCCACTTT. Translating gives CASSLKGSRSPLHF.

In its sample, this clonotype was seen many times. The chain has TRBV4-1 and TRBJ2-2, with D possibly being TRBD2 (6 bases). Germline CDR1 reads MGHRA; CDR2 reads YSYEKL. The V and J ends lost 0 bases and 6 bases respectively, with 17 bases between them. The CDR3 extends over 17 amino acids. The CDR3 spells CASSQDRNSGRAGELFF. The CDR3 region has the DNA TGCGCCAGCAGCCAAGATAGGAATAGCGGCCGGGCCGGGGAGCTGTTTTTT.